Below, 14 T cell receptor beta chains from the same sample are listed, as sequenced in a study of T cell responses to AZD1222 COVID-19 vaccine. Method: immunoSEQ multiplex PCR; TCRdb's copy keeps in-frame clones and lacks some. In the table there are some 160,000 clones, approximately 93% of which are singletons. The material sequenced was peripheral blood, taken on day 0 of AZD1222 vaccination. The receptors originated from an adult in good health.

The chain has TRBV7-2 and TRBJ1-1; 8 nucleotides align to TRBD1. V was pared by 5 bases and J by 0 bases, with 5 bases of the junction left unmatched. Looked up from germline, CDR1 is SGHTA and CDR2 is FQGNSA. CDR3 length: 15 residues. The CDR3 coding sequence is TGTGCCAGCAGCGGACGGACAGGGATGAACACTGAAGCTTTCTTT. Protein: CASSGRTGMNTEAFF.

This chain connects TRBV18 to TRBJ1-2; the match to TRBD1 covers 8 bases. CDR3 length: 16 residues. The V segment lost 2 bases and the J segment 2 bases; nucleotides outside the gene matches: 7. Looked up from germline, CDR1 is KGHSH and CDR2 is LQKENI. In DNA, the CDR3 is TGTGCCAGCTCACCAGCCCCTCAGGGGGCAAACTATGGCTACACCTTC. Encoded protein: CASSPAPQGANYGYTF.

This clone appeared a single time. The rearrangement links TRBV28 to TRBJ2-1, with TRBD2 matching 9 bases. Germline V gene data show CDR1 as MDHEN and CDR2 as SYDVKM. The CDR3 is 13 amino acids. The junction had 3 bases not matched to a gene; V was cut back by 8 bases and J by 4 bases. The CDR3, as DNA: TGTGCCAGCTCAAGCGGGGGGTACAATGAGCAGTTCTTC. Translating it yields CASSSGGYNEQFF.

The table lists this clone with a count of one. This chain links TRBV5-4 with TRBJ2-3; 8 nucleotides line up with TRBD2. Germline V CDR1 and CDR2: SGHNT, YYREEE (reference sequence). This CDR3 comprises 15 residues. V lost 5 bases, J lost 10 bases, and 15 bases stayed unmatched. The CDR3: CASSSAGLGPPPQYF. In DNA form, the CDR3 reads TGTGCCAGCAGTTCCGCGGGACTAGGCCCACCCCCGCAGTATTTT.

This chain links TRBV6-5 with TRBJ1-2, with D possibly TRBD1 on 5 matching bases. CDR3 length: 12 amino acids. CDR1 is MNHEY and CDR2 is SVGAGI in the germline V gene. V was cut by 6 bases and J by 1 base, with 6 bases left in between. The CDR3 region is CASSDSNYGYTF. DNA for the CDR3: TGTGCCAGCAGCGACAGTAACTATGGCTACACCTTC.

The chain has TRBV24-1 and TRBJ2-3; no clear D gene. This CDR3 is built from 13 residues. Trimming left V 3 bases short and J 4 bases short, with 7 bases between. The germline V gene encodes CDR1 KGHDR and CDR2 SFDVKD. The CDR3 DNA sequence: TGTGCCACCAGTGATGGACCAGCAGATACGCAGTATTTT. It translates to CATSDGPADTQYF.

V usage is TRBV12-3 or TRBV12-4 and J usage is TRBJ2-7; D is possibly TRBD1 (5 bases). With 4 bases removed from V and 6 bases from J, the gap between germline ends came to 10 bases. There are 12 residues in the CDR3. The CDR3 protein is CASSSDSGEQYF. The CDR3 nucleotides are TGTGCCAGCAGTTCAGACAGTGGCGAGCAGTACTTC.

The J gene is TRBJ1-2, the V gene TRBV7-9, with 8 bases lining up with TRBD1. Germline V gene lookup returns CDR1 SEHNR and CDR2 FQNEAQ (reference sequence). The CDR3 totals 13 residues. After removal of 5 bases from V and 4 bases from J, the junction contained 3 bases not matched to a gene. Written as DNA, the CDR3 is TGTGCCAGCAGCCAAACAGGGGGCTATGGCTACACCTTC. This sequence encodes CASSQTGGYGYTF.

The chain combines TRBV4-3 with TRBJ2-7, with TRBD2 identical over 8 bases. The germline V gene has CDR1 LGHNA and CDR2 YSLEER. The length of the CDR3 is 18 residues. J gave up 1 base and V 3 bases, and 14 bases lay outside the gene matches. The CDR3 DNA follows: TGCGCCAGCAGCCAGAAATGGAGCGGGGGCGTCGGGTCCTACGAGCAGTACTTC. This translates into CASSQKWSGGVGSYEQYF.

This chain uses TRBV4-2 with TRBJ1-1, with D possibly being TRBD1 (6 bases). Between the trimmed V and J ends, which lost 8 bases and 6 bases, there was a span of 19 bases. This CDR3 comprises 14 residues. Germline CDR1 reads LGHNA; CDR2 reads YNFKEQ. The CDR3 nucleotides are TGTGCCAGCTCTCCCTATTCAGGGGACCCTGAAGCTTTCTTT. This sequence encodes CASSPYSGDPEAFF.

The J gene is TRBJ2-5, the V gene TRBV11-2; D is unresolved. The CDR3 contains 15 residues. Deletions cut 3 bases from V and 1 base from J, with 12 bases between. From germline, CDR1 is SGHAT and CDR2 FQNNGV. The CDR3: CASSFVPGRQETQYF. CDR3 DNA: TGTGCCAGCAGCTTCGTCCCCGGGCGCCAAGAGACCCAGTACTTC.

This clone has a single count. This rearrangement joins TRBV6-5 to TRBJ1-2; 11 bases agree with TRBD1. The CDR3 runs to 13 residues. Losses at the gene ends were 6 bases for V and 4 bases for J; bases not matched to a gene: 1. Germline V gives CDR1 MNHEY, CDR2 SVGAGI. The CDR3 nucleotides are TGTGCCAGCAGGGGACAGGGGGTCTATGGCTACACCTTC. As protein: CASRGQGVYGYTF.

This clone was observed a single time. The chain carries TRBV28 and TRBJ1-2, with D possibly TRBD1 on 6 matching bases. Germline assignment: CDR1 MDHEN and CDR2 SYDVKM. The CDR3 has 15 amino acids. The V and J ends lost 8 bases and 0 bases respectively, with 16 bases between them. The CDR3 loop is CASLPRGGANYGYTF. The CDR3 nucleotides read TGTGCCAGCCTCCCCCGAGGGGGGGCTAACTATGGCTACACCTTC.

The chain links TRBV7-2 to TRBJ1-2, with unresolved D. V was shortened by 4 bases and J by 0 bases, with 15 bases between the two germline ends. The CDR3 runs to 16 residues. Germline V gives CDR1 SGHTA, CDR2 FQGNSA. This CDR3 reads CASSSGPNMANYGYTF. For the CDR3, the DNA is TGTGCCAGCAGCTCAGGACCGAACATGGCTAACTATGGCTACACCTTC.